Each of the 11 T cell receptor beta chains below was sequenced from the same sample in a study of prognosis after radiotherapy for stage I lung cancer. From genomic DNA, two-round multiplex PCR was used to amplify TCR beta CDR3. First-round PCR used primers specific to each TRBV and TRBJ gene. A single record per CDR3 protein comes from TCRdb applying MiXCR to the multiplex PCR reads. The sample lists over 9,000 distinct CDR3 sequences; 35% were seen once. Sequenced material: PBMCs, taken before or after stereotactic body radiation therapy (not recorded which). All receptors come from a donor older than 45 with non-small cell lung cancer.

This clonotype was picked up many times. J is TRBJ2-1 and V is TRBV18, with 8 nucleotides matching TRBD2. Germline lookup yields CDR1 KGHSH and CDR2 LQKENI. Unmatched junction bases numbered 8, after V lost 4 bases and J lost 6 bases. The CDR3 length is 15 residues. This chain's CDR3 is CASSRPGLVSNEQFF. The CDR3 region has the DNA TGTGCCAGCTCACGACCGGGACTAGTCAGCAATGAGCAGTTCTTC.

This clonotype is categorized as medium-sized. The V call is TRBV28, the J call TRBJ2-7; 10 bases match TRBD2. The CDR3 is 16 residues long. The J segment lost 0 bases and the V segment lost 5 bases, leaving 7 bases of the junction unmatched. CDR1 is MDHEN, CDR2 SYDVKM, per germline. CDR3 protein: CASSSTSGDSSYEQYF. CDR3 nucleotide sequence: TGTGCCAGCAGTAGCACTAGCGGGGATAGCTCCTACGAGCAGTACTTC.

This clonotype counts as medium-sized. The J gene is TRBJ2-7, the V gene TRBV3-1; D perhaps matches TRBD2 (5 bases). The CDR3 extends over 12 amino acids. The V and J ends lost 2 bases and 6 bases respectively, with 8 bases between them. CDR1 and CDR2 (germline): LGHDT, YNNKEL (reference sequence). For the CDR3, the DNA is TGTGCCAGCAGCCAATGGGGAGCCGAGCAGTACGTC. Protein product: CASSQWGAEQYV.

This clonotype occurred many times. The chain employs TRBV6-1 and TRBJ1-1; no definite D call. CDR1 MNHNS and CDR2 SASEGT come from the germline V gene. The V and J ends lost 8 bases and 4 bases respectively, with 17 bases between them. There are 14 residues in the CDR3. The CDR3 spells CASLFDGGVTEAFF. CDR3 in DNA: TGTGCCAGCCTCTTCGACGGCGGGGTCACTGAAGCTTTCTTT.

This clonotype was seen just once. Since the CDR3 does not end with the conserved phenylalanine or tryptophan, this likely comes from a read error. V gene TRBV27 combines with J gene TRBJ2-1; either TRBD1 or TRBD2 may supply D (5 bases each). V was clipped by 2 bases and J by 5 bases, with 7 bases between them. The CDR3 is 13 residues long. Germline V CDR1 and CDR2: MNHEY, SMNVEV (reference sequence). This CDR3 is CASSLGTNNEQFI. The CDR3 region has the DNA TGTGCCAGCAGTTTAGGGACGAACAATGAGCAGTTCATC.

On this clonotype: One end of the junction varies from germline; a read error may be responsible. The genes are TRBV12-5 and TRBJ2-1, with D possibly matching TRBD2 (6 bases). This CDR3 is 13 amino acids long. CDR1 and CDR2 (germline): LGHNT, FRNRAP. The CDR3 DNA reads TGTGCTAGCGGTTTCAGCCGGGGGTATGAGCAGTCCTTC. As protein: CASGFSRGYEQSF.

As for this clonotype: This sequence may be a read error, since a much larger clone differs from it by one base. This chain uses TRBV6-2 or TRBV6-3 with TRBJ1-5; 7 bases fit TRBD1. The CDR3 extends over 15 amino acids. Germline CDR1 and CDR2: MNHEY and SVGEGT. As DNA, the CDR3 is TGTGTCAGCCGCCGACCGAGGGGGCGGGATCAGCCCCAGCATTTT. Its translation: CVSRRPRGRDQPQHF.

As to this clonotype: Germline is not matched at one junction end, which may reflect a read error. This rearrangement joins TRBV10-3 to TRBJ1-1; 8 bases fit TRBD1. This CDR3 has 13 residues. The germline CDR1 and CDR2 sequences are ENHRY and SYGVKD. In DNA form, the CDR3 reads TGTACCATCAGTGACAGGGGTAACACTCAAGCTTTCTTT. Its protein product is CTISDRGNTQAFF.

This clonotype was detected many times. This chain links TRBV6-4 with TRBJ2-5; D possibly corresponds to TRBD1 (6 bases). The germline CDR1 and CDR2 sequences are MRHNA and SNTAGT. The CDR3 is made up of 14 amino acids. Trimming took 6 bases from V and 5 from J, leaving 16 bases between them. The chain's CDR3 is CASSFRQESETQYF. The CDR3 DNA is TGTGCCAGCAGCTTTCGACAGGAATCGGAGACCCAGTACTTC.

This clonotype showed up many times. This sequence joins TRBV6-2 or TRBV6-3 and TRBJ1-4, with D possibly being TRBD1 (6 bases). Trimming took 4 bases from V and 3 from J, leaving 9 bases between them. The CDR3 extends over 14 amino acids. Per germline, CDR1 MNHEY and CDR2 SVGEGT. This CDR3 is CASSSGESNEKLFF. CDR3 coding DNA: TGTGCCAGCAGTTCAGGGGAGTCTAATGAAAAACTGTTTTTT.

In its sample, this clonotype is medium-sized. The chain carries TRBV19 and TRBJ1-6; 8 nucleotides align to TRBD1. CDR1 and CDR2 from the germline V gene are LNHDA and SQIVND (reference sequence). The length of the CDR3 is 15 residues. J gave up 7 bases and V 5 bases, and 7 bases lay outside the gene matches. The CDR3 spells CASSPPGTGNSPLHF. CDR3 sequence (DNA): TGTGCCAGTAGTCCACCCGGGACAGGCAATTCACCCCTCCACTTT.